What follows are 20 T cell receptor beta chains derived from one specimen sequenced in a study of blood T cell repertoires in COVID-19. Sequencing was performed with immunoSEQ multiplex PCR; in TCRdb, only in-frame clones are kept and a portion is missing. The repertoire holds just over 150,000 clones, with almost 85% as singletons. Sequencing used peripheral blood. The source of these receptors is an elderly woman with acute or convalescent COVID-19.

The V gene is TRBV6-1, the J gene TRBJ1-2; tentative D call: TRBD1 (6 bases). The germline V and J ends were trimmed by 0 bases and 4 bases, with 15 bases remaining between them. Germline V gene lookup returns CDR1 MNHNS and CDR2 SASEGT. The CDR3 covers 16 residues. In DNA form, the CDR3 reads TGTGCCAGCAGTGAAGCGGGGAGGGGGGGTCTCTATGGCTACACCTTC. Translation gives CASSEAGRGGLYGYTF.

The rearrangement uses TRBV6-2 or TRBV6-3 and TRBJ1-5, with D possibly TRBD1 on 5 matching bases. The CDR3 is 14 amino acids. V lost 5 bases to trimming and J lost 4 bases, with 12 bases between them. Germline assignment: CDR1 MNHEY and CDR2 SVGEGT. CDR3 loop: CASSHRQPNQPQHF. CDR3 DNA sequence: TGTGCCAGCAGTCACCGACAGCCGAATCAGCCCCAGCATTTT.

The gene calls are TRBV7-2 and TRBJ2-2; no firm D call. The germline gives CDR1 SGHTA, CDR2 FQGNSA. V was pared by 4 bases and J by 4 bases, with 4 bases between. The CDR3 is 12 amino acids. The CDR3 DNA is TGTGCCAGCAGCTCTCTCACCGGGGAGCTGTTTTTT. The encoded protein is CASSSLTGELFF.

The V gene is TRBV4-1, the J gene TRBJ2-2; a weak D match, TRBD1 (6 bases). The CDR3 runs to 15 residues. Per germline, CDR1 MGHRA and CDR2 YSYEKL. The germline V and J ends were trimmed by 0 bases and 13 bases, with 18 bases remaining between them. This CDR3 is CASSQDRSGASRLFF. CDR3 DNA: TGCGCCAGCAGCCAAGATCGTTCAGGGGCTAGTCGGCTGTTTTTT.

J is TRBJ2-5 and V is TRBV7-9; 8 nucleotides line up with TRBD1. V lost 5 bases, J lost 4 bases, and 12 bases stayed unmatched. Germline assignment: CDR1 SEHNR and CDR2 FQNEAQ (reference sequence). The CDR3 contains 16 residues. CDR3 loop: CASSPPGTGWIETQYF. CDR3 DNA sequence: TGTGCCAGCAGCCCGCCCGGGACAGGTTGGATAGAGACCCAGTACTTC.

This chain links TRBV5-4 with TRBJ2-3, with 8 bases lining up with TRBD1. Germline V lookup: CDR1 SGHNT, CDR2 YYREEE (reference sequence). V trimming: 3 bases; J trimming: 0 bases; junction bases outside the gene matches: 3. This CDR3 region has 15 residues. The chain's CDR3 is CASSYGTGSTDTQYF. In DNA form, the CDR3 reads TGTGCCAGCAGCTACGGGACAGGTAGCACAGATACGCAGTATTTT.

This chain joins TRBV19 and TRBJ2-1, with 7 bases that match TRBD1. Looked up from germline, CDR1 is LNHDA and CDR2 is SQIVND (reference sequence). CDR3 size: 13 residues. V was clipped by 10 bases and J by 1 base; unmatched bases: 4. This CDR3 is CATRTGSYNEQFF. The CDR3 DNA sequence: TGTGCCACCCGGACAGGTTCCTACAATGAGCAGTTCTTC.

The rearrangement uses TRBV7-2 and TRBJ2-7; D unresolved. V was cut by 1 base and J by 0 bases, with 7 bases left in between. Germline CDR1 is SGHTA and CDR2 is FQGNSA. There are 14 residues in the CDR3. The CDR3 loop reads CASSLGPSSYEQYF. CDR3 nucleotide sequence: TGTGCCAGCAGCTTAGGTCCTAGCTCCTACGAGCAGTACTTC.

The gene calls are TRBV5-1 and TRBJ2-5; D gene ambiguous. Trimming left V 4 bases short and J 1 base short, with 8 bases between. CDR1 is SGHRS and CDR2 is YFSETQ in the germline V gene. CDR3 size: 13 residues. For the CDR3, the DNA is TGCGCCAGCAGCCCGCACAGCCAAGAGACCCAGTACTTC. The encoded protein is CASSPHSQETQYF. Supplemented by reference TRBV5-1 and TRBJ2-5, the full variable domain reads KAGVTQTPRYLIKTRGQQVTLSCSPISGHRSVSWYQQTPGQGLQFLFEYFSETQRNKGNFPGRFSGRQFSNSRSEMNVSTLELGDSALYLCASSPHSQETQYFGPGTRLLVL.

The CDR3 region is CAWSGGLGGYTF. The CDR3 nucleotides read TGTGCCTGGAGTGGAGGGCTAGGGGGCTACACCTTC. The chain couples TRBV30 to TRBJ1-2; no clear D. The V end was cut by 1 base, the J end by 8 bases, with 11 bases between. The CDR3 length is 12 residues. CDR1 is GTSNPN and CDR2 is SVGIG in the germline V gene (reference sequence).

The chain employs TRBV4-1 and TRBJ1-1; unclear D gene. The CDR3 contains 14 residues. Germline CDR1 and CDR2: MGHRA and YSYEKL. With 1 base removed from V and 4 bases from J, the gap between germline ends came to 10 bases. The CDR3 spells CASSQGEWTTEAFF. The CDR3 DNA is TGCGCCAGCAGCCAAGGGGAGTGGACCACTGAAGCTTTCTTT.

The chain recombines TRBV6-5 with TRBJ1-4; D may be TRBD1 (5 bases). The CDR3 totals 13 residues. CDR1 and CDR2 from the germline V gene are MNHEY and SVGAGI. Deletions cut 11 bases from V and 0 bases from J, with 10 bases between. CDR3 amino acids: CASGGTTNEKLFF. DNA for the CDR3: TGTGCCTCCGGGGGGACAACTAATGAAAAACTGTTTTTT.

The gene calls are TRBV5-8 and TRBJ1-5; D is perhaps TRBD1 (5 bases). Germline V gene sequence: CDR1 SGHTS, CDR2 YDEGEE. Trimming stripped 4 bases from V and 9 bases from J, with 8 bases between. This CDR3 has 11 residues. CDR3 in DNA: TGTGCCAGCAGCCCCGGGGGGCCCCAGCATTTT. Translated: CASSPGGPQHF.

The rearrangement joins TRBV29-1 to TRBJ1-2, with D perhaps TRBD1 (6 bases). Trimming took off 7 bases at V and 5 bases at J, with 17 bases between the two ends. Germline V lookup: CDR1 SQVTM, CDR2 ANQGSEA. There are 13 residues in the CDR3. Written as DNA, the CDR3 is TGCAGCGCCGTTGGGCAGGGGCCTTATGGCTACACCTTC. Translating gives CSAVGQGPYGYTF.

The chain combines TRBV5-1 with TRBJ2-5, with 7 bases fitting TRBD2. Trimming removed 3 bases from V and 5 bases from J; junction bases left unmatched: 10. The CDR3 runs to 15 residues. CDR1 and CDR2 from the germline V gene are SGHRS and YFSETQ. The CDR3 sequence is CASSSGGSGSETQYF. In DNA, the CDR3 is TGCGCCAGCAGCTCGGGCGGGAGCGGAAGTGAGACCCAGTACTTC.

The V call is TRBV5-4, the J call TRBJ2-7, with 10 bases matching TRBD1. V gave up 4 bases and J gave up 4 bases; unmatched junction bases: 8. The CDR3 covers 15 residues. Germline V gene lookup returns CDR1 SGHNT and CDR2 YYREEE (reference sequence). The CDR3 DNA follows: TGTGCCAGCAGCCAGGGGGGACAGGGGACTTACGAGCAGTACTTC. Its protein is CASSQGGQGTYEQYF.

This clone was seen just once. At one of its ends the junction is not consistent with the germline gene, which may arise from a read error. The chain joins TRBV12-5 to TRBJ2-3, with D maybe TRBD2 (5 bases). This CDR3 comprises 15 residues. Germline V gene sequence: CDR1 LGHNT, CDR2 FRNRAP. The CDR3 region has the DNA TGTGCTAGTGTTTTGAGCGGAGGTAGCACAGATACGCAGTATTTT. This codes for CASVLSGGSTDTQYF.

The chain employs TRBV12-3 or TRBV12-4 and TRBJ1-4; D may be TRBD1 (5 bases). The CDR3 extends over 13 amino acids. V lost 10 bases to trimming and J lost 0 bases, with 9 bases between them. CDR3 bases: TGTGCCACCTCGGGGGCAACTAATGAAAAACTGTTTTTT. Its translation is CATSGATNEKLFF.

This CDR3 reads CASSVTGEETQYF. In DNA, the CDR3 is TGTGCCAGCAGCGTAACAGGGGAAGAGACCCAGTACTTC. V is TRBV9 and J is TRBJ2-5; TRBD1 agrees at 7 bases. The germline gives CDR1 SGDLS, CDR2 YYNGEE. The trim removed 1 base at V and 3 bases at J, leaving 0 bases unmatched. This CDR3 spans 13 amino acids.

The CDR3 coding sequence is TGTGCCTGGAGTCTCCTGGGGTGGACAGCTAACTATGGCTACACCTTC. It yields the protein CAWSLLGWTANYGYTF. The chain has TRBV30 and TRBJ1-2; D might be TRBD1 (6 bases). CDR1 is GTSNPN and CDR2 is SVGIG in the germline V gene (reference sequence). V lost 2 bases to trimming and J lost 0 bases, with 16 bases between them. The CDR3 runs to 16 residues.